This T cell receptor (beta chain) derives from a study of shared clonotypes between healthy human individuals. Study at large: Donors were a couple of women and a few men aged 18 to 49.

General study results and limits: The sharing of 5% to 6.5% of naive CD4 clonotypes was seen across a handful of donors. Only blood underwent sampling, and tissue repertoires likely differ.

As to this clone: Antigen unknown.

Clones were read by immunoSEQ multiplex PCR, and TCRdb kept only the in-frame ones, dropping some. Of more than 2 million clones listed, 85% to 95% are singletons. V shed 10 bases, J shed 4 bases, and the junction held 13 bases outside the gene matches. Germline lookup yields CDR1 MNHEY and CDR2 SMNVEV (reference sequence). CDR3 length: 15 residues. Naive CD8 cells, CD45RO-negative and positively selected for CCR7, excluded terminally differentiated effector memory CD45RA+ cells. V usage is TRBV27 and J usage is TRBJ2-7; 10 positions agree with TRBD2. This receptor was obtained from a man younger than 35 in good health. The sample was naive CD8+ T cells sorted from blood. As DNA, the CDR3 is TGTGCCACCAAAGCCCTAGCGGGGGATGGATACGAGCAGTACTTC. It codes for CATKALAGDGYEQYF.